Listed below are T cell receptor beta chains from one sample, sequenced in a study of OX40 agonist ivuxolimab in advanced cancers. Here immunoSEQ multiplex PCR was the method, and the copy in TCRdb shows in-frame clones only, minus some. The repertoire has about 100,000 clones, under 95% of them found once; the top ten carry approximately 0.55%. The sequencing used CD4+ or CD8+ T cells sorted from blood, collected in a trial of the OX40 agonist ivuxolimab. The source of these receptors is an adult with an advanced solid tumor such as melanoma, head and neck, liver or kidney cancer. CDR3s include the opening cysteine and the closing phenylalanine or tryptophan. A D gene is named only where the DNA matches it firmly. Not all rows give a size; the values are once, few, many and, for expanded clones, a class.

>TRBV6-1|TRBJ1-1|NA|NA
CASSERKGNTEAFF
TGTGCCAGCAGTGAAAGGAAAGGGAACACTGAAGCTTTCTTT
>TRBV5-4|TRBJ2-7|NA|NA
CASSLFGTESYEQYF
TGTGCCAGCAGCTTGTTTGGGACGGAATCCTACGAGCAGTACTTC
>TRBV7-9|TRBJ2-3|NA|NA
CASSSDRSGDTQYF
TGTGCCAGCAGCTCAGACAGGTCCGGGGATACGCAGTATTTT
>TRBV4-3|TRBJ1-3|NA|NA
CASSQDLGNTIYF
TGCGCCAGCAGCCAGGACCTAGGAAACACCATATATTTT
>TRBV30|TRBJ1-5|few|NA
CAWRPPKGQPQHF
TGTGCCTGGAGACCCCCCAAGGGACAGCCCCAGCATTTT
>TRBV29-1|TRBJ2-1|NA|NA
CSVMSDHYNEQFF
TGCAGCGTGATGTCAGATCACTACAATGAGCAGTTCTTC
>TRBV9|TRBJ1-3|NA|NA
CASSVGNSGNTIYF
TGTGCCAGCAGCGTCGGCAACTCTGGAAACACCATATATTTT
>TRBV7-9|TRBJ1-1|NA|TRBD1
CASMTGGAYTEAFF
TGTGCCAGCATGACAGGGGGCGCCTACACTGAAGCTTTCTTT
>TRBV19|TRBJ1-5|NA|TRBD1
CASSNFRDRGSNQPQHF
TGTGCCAGTAGTAACTTCCGGGACAGGGGAAGCAATCAGCCCCAGCATTTT
>TRBV28|TRBJ2-5|NA|TRBD1
CASSLLGQGEETQYF
TGTGCCAGCAGTCTATTGGGACAGGGGGAAGAGACCCAGTACTTC
>TRBV29-1|TRBJ2-7|NA|NA
CSVRSSYEQYF
TGCAGCGTTCGGAGCTCCTACGAGCAGTACTTC
>TRBV27|TRBJ1-1|NA|NA
CASSLRGATEAFF
TGTGCCAGCAGTCTCAGGGGAGCTACTGAAGCTTTCTTT
>TRBV5-1|TRBJ2-5|NA|NA
CASSLGPTGETQYF
TGCGCCAGCAGCTTGGGTCCTACGGGAGAGACCCAGTACTTC
>TRBV5-4|TRBJ1-2|NA|NA
CASSLSGRNYGYTF
TGTGCCAGCAGCTTATCCGGGAGGAACTATGGCTACACCTTC
>TRBV5-8|TRBJ2-7|once|NA
CASWQGGSYEQYF
TGTGCCAGCTGGCAGGGTGGGTCCTACGAGCAGTACTTC
>TRBV27|TRBJ1-2|NA|NA
CASSLSGFGYTF
TGTGCCAGCAGTTTATCGGGTTTTGGCTACACCTTC
>TRBV29-1|TRBJ1-1|once|TRBD1
CSGGQGAPSEAFF
TGCAGCGGGGGACAGGGGGCCCCCTCTGAAGCTTTCTTT
>TRBV2|TRBJ2-2|NA|TRBD1
CASSGQGTANTGELFF
TGTGCCAGCAGTGGACAGGGGACTGCGAACACCGGGGAGCTGTTTTTT
>TRBV28|TRBJ2-7|NA|NA
CASTQGRVYEQYF
TGTGCCAGCACTCAGGGAAGGGTCTACGAGCAGTACTTC
>TRBV5-4|TRBJ2-1|NA|NA
CASSLGSQNEQFF
TGTGCCAGCAGCTTAGGGAGTCAGAATGAGCAGTTCTTC
>TRBV15|TRBJ1-1|NA|TRBD1
CATSRGTTGTEAFF
TGTGCCACCAGCAGAGGGACGACAGGGACTGAAGCTTTCTTT
>TRBV18|TRBJ2-7|NA|TRBD1
CASSPSGTGMNEQYF
TGTGCCAGCTCACCTTCCGGGACAGGGATGAACGAGCAGTACTTC
>TRBV28|TRBJ1-3|NA|NA
CASSLPQPAGGNTIYF
TGTGCCAGCAGTTTGCCTCAGCCTGCGGGCGGAAACACCATATATTTT
>TRBV4-3|TRBJ2-6|NA|NA
CASSQEGSGANVLTF
TGCGCCAGCAGCCAAGAGGGATCTGGGGCCAACGTCCTGACTTTC
>TRBV28|TRBJ1-3|NA|NA
CASSLGGNTIYF
TGTGCCAGCAGTTTGGGGGGAAACACCATATATTTT
>TRBV18|TRBJ1-2|NA|NA
CASSRDSGIYGYTF
TGTGCCAGCTCACGAGACAGCGGGATCTATGGCTACACCTTC
>TRBV9|TRBJ1-2|NA|NA
CASSSLGVSANYGYTF
TGTGCCAGCAGCTCGCTAGGGGTCTCCGCTAACTATGGCTACACCTTC
>TRBV19|TRBJ1-5|few|TRBD1
CASSGQANYQPQHF
TGTGCCAGTAGCGGACAGGCGAACTATCAGCCCCAGCATTTT
>TRBV29-1|TRBJ2-7|NA|NA
CSVRSGVASSYEQYF
TGCAGCGTTCGCTCAGGGGTCGCGTCCTCCTACGAGCAGTACTTC